What follows are 5 T cell receptor beta chains derived from one specimen sequenced in a study of neoadjuvant anti-PD-1 for oral cavity cancer. As to time point: after neoadjuvant nivolumab, at surgical resection. Only in-frame clones appear in the TCRdb table, and some are missing; sequencing was by immunoSEQ multiplex PCR. The sample lists approximately 8,400 clones, more than 60% occurring once. The sequenced sample was PBMCs, obtained after nivolumab (anti-PD-1) treatment. These receptors were obtained from a person aged 35-79 years with oral cavity squamous cell carcinoma.

The chain carries TRBV9 and TRBJ1-1; weak D call: TRBD1 (6 bases). The V gene lost 3 bases and the J gene lost 9 bases, with 9 bases spanning the gap. The CDR3 has 11 residues. Germline V gives CDR1 SGDLS, CDR2 YYNGEE. The CDR3 protein is CASSATGKAFF. The CDR3, as DNA: TGTGCCAGCAGCGCAACAGGGAAAGCTTTCTTT.

The rearrangement uses TRBV14 and TRBJ2-1, with 9 nucleotides matching TRBD2. CDR1 is SGHDN and CDR2 is FVKESK in the germline V gene. CDR3 size: 15 residues. The ends lost 3 bases at V and 5 bases at J; junction bases unmatched: 5. CDR3: CASSQSSGANNEQFF. The CDR3 DNA reads as TGTGCCAGCAGCCAGTCTAGCGGGGCCAACAATGAGCAGTTCTTC.

This sequence joins TRBV2 and TRBJ2-7, with a possible D match to TRBD1 (6 bases). CDR3 length equals 12 residues. Germline V gene data show CDR1 as SNHLY and CDR2 as FYNNEI. Trimming removed 6 bases from V and 2 bases from J, with 8 bases in between. In DNA, the CDR3 is TGTGCCAGCAGATGGACAGCCTACGAGCAGTACTTC. Translating it yields CASRWTAYEQYF.

The CDR3 protein is CASSESNNWDHTEAFF. For the CDR3, the DNA is TGCGCCAGCAGTGAGTCAAATAATTGGGACCACACTGAAGCTTTCTTT. The rearrangement joins TRBV10-1 to TRBJ1-1; a weak D match, TRBD1 (5 bases). Germline V gives CDR1 WNHNN, CDR2 SYGVQD (reference sequence). This CDR3 has 16 amino acids. Between the trimmed V and J ends, which lost 0 bases and 3 bases, there was a span of 14 bases.

The rearrangement joins TRBV7-9 to TRBJ2-1; D not resolved. Germline loops: CDR1 SEHNR, CDR2 FQNEAQ (reference sequence). The V and J ends lost 7 bases and 3 bases respectively, with 1 base between them. The CDR3 consists of 10 residues. The CDR3: CASNYNEQFF. CDR3 nucleotide sequence: TGTGCCAGCAACTACAATGAGCAGTTCTTC.